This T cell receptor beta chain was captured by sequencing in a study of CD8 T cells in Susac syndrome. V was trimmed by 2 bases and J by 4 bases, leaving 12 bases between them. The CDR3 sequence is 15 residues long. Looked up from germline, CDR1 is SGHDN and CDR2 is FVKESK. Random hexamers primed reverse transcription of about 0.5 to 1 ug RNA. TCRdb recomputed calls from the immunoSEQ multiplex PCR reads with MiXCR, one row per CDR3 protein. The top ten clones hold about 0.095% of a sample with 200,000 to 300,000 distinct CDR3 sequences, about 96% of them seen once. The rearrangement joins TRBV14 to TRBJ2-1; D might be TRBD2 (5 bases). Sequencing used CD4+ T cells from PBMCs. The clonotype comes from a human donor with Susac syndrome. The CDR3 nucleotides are TGTGCCAGCAGCCAACGGAGCGGTACGTACAATGAGCAGTTCTTC. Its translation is CASSQRSGTYNEQFF.